The present entry profiles one TCR beta chain with its context. Its antigen is unknown. Primers: 60 Vbeta forward and 13 Jbeta reverse. Data came from immunoSEQ multiplex PCR; TCRdb stores just in-frame clones and leaves some out. The sample lists about 96,000 clones, about four fifths occurring once. The sample is drawn from a study of cytomegalovirus exposure and HLA in healthy donors. Germline V gene lookup returns CDR1 MGHDK and CDR2 SYGVNS. This CDR3 has 12 amino acids. V lost 3 bases and J 3 bases, leaving 6 bases between the germline ends. Study-level points and caveats: V- and J-gene trimming in TCR beta was tied to a missense DCLRE1C variant by an analysis performed later.

The genes are TRBV25-1 and TRBJ2-7, with D perhaps matching TRBD1 (5 bases). Input material: PBMCs. This receptor was identified in a female donor in good health and CMV-seropositive. Written as DNA, the CDR3 is TGTGCCAGCAGTGACAGGGTCTACGAGCAGTACTTC. It codes for CASSDRVYEQYF.